In its sample, the clone carrying this T cell receptor beta chain was seen a few times. Stable hyperthyroidism: no ophthalmopathy progression over 18 months of follow-up. Clinical symptoms, serum thyroxine, TRAb, thyroid ultrasound and orbital computed tomography informed diagnoses. This entry is derived from a study of T cells in Graves' hyperthyroidism and ophthalmopathy. Study-wide background: Before treatment of any kind, peripheral blood was taken at initial diagnosis.

The CDR3 is 14 amino acids. Germline loops: CDR1 SGHRS, CDR2 YFSETQ. Trimming cost V 0 bases and J 6 bases, with 12 bases left between them. TCR beta CDR3 regions were amplified from RNA transcripts. Primed by the HTBI set, a first-round RT-PCR was run on the TCR CDR3. TCRdb analysed the multiplex PCR reads with MiXCR anew, one entry per CDR3 protein. The top ten clones hold 31% of a sample with hundreds of thousands of distinct CDR3 sequences, roughly a third of them seen once. Sequenced sample: blood. The origin of this receptor is a woman in her forties with Graves' hyperthyroidism. The V gene is TRBV5-1, the J gene TRBJ1-2, with D uncertain. CDR3 sequence reads: CASSLGSGPNGYTF. The CDR3 nucleotides are TGCGCCAGCAGCTTGGGTTCGGGCCCGAATGGCTACACCTTC.